This T cell receptor beta chain derives from a study of T cell changes during pregnancy in multiple sclerosis. Generated by immunoSEQ multiplex PCR, the TCRdb table keeps only in-frame clones and is missing some. Here the sample spans about 43,000 clones, approximately 91% being singletons. Germline V gene lookup returns CDR1 SGHKS and CDR2 YYEKEE (reference sequence). This CDR3 contains 18 residues. After removal of 1 base from V and 5 bases from J, the junction contained 17 bases not matched to a gene. Sequencing was carried out using PBMCs (not recorded whether the cells were cultured). This chain joins TRBV5-5 and TRBJ1-1; TRBD1 matches at 7 bases. The source of this sequence is a female donor with multiple sclerosis, enrolled in a pregnancy study. CDR3 DNA sequence: TGTGCCAGCAGCTTGCGGTGGGACAGCTACCCTCCAGGGACTGAAGCTTTCTTT. Residues: CASSLRWDSYPPGTEAFF.